A single sample gave rise to the 2 T cell receptor beta chains below, sequenced in a study of cytomegalovirus exposure and HLA in healthy donors (dated by TCRdb to 2017 to 2019). Receptor amplification or capture employed the immunoSEQ multiplex PCR assay. For the multiplex PCR, a mixture combining 60 forward primers for TCR Vbeta segments and 13 reverse primers for TCR Jbeta segments was used. TCRdb took over this immuneACCESS table, retaining in-frame rearrangements with V and J assigned. Such tables are incomplete; in checked studies, under half of the missing clones stem from an unresolved V gene, and the remainder is unexplained. Here the sample has over 85,000 clones; 73% occur a single time. 3.5% to 4.5% of the sample belongs to the ten largest clones. Sequenced sample: PBMCs. Every receptor here comes from a man aged 35 to 55 in good health and CMV-seronegative.

The rearrangement joins TRBV5-1 to TRBJ1-4; D unresolved. The CDR3 sequence is 14 residues long. Germline CDR1 is SGHRS and CDR2 is YFSETQ. Trimming left V 0 bases short and J 6 bases short, with 9 bases between. CDR3 loop: CASSLEGSDEKLFF. The CDR3 region has the DNA TGCGCCAGCAGCTTGGAAGGGAGTGATGAAAAACTGTTTTTT.

This chain joins TRBV7-9 and TRBJ1-4, with 9 bases matching TRBD1. This CDR3 comprises 14 residues. J gave up 8 bases and V 4 bases, and 5 bases lay outside the gene matches. Germline V gene data show CDR1 as SEHNR and CDR2 as FQNEAQ (reference sequence). The CDR3 nucleotides read TGTGCCAGCAGCTCCTGGACAGGGGAGGAAAAACTGTTTTTT. This translates into CASSSWTGEEKLFF.